This T cell receptor (beta chain) was observed in a study of shared clonotypes between healthy human individuals. Study results and limitations: Across subsets, estimated richness was generally greater for naive than for memory populations.

A CD45RA-negative memory subset and a CD45RA+ naive subset were separated from the CD4+ cells. Each cell subset's genomic DNA was divided evenly among several immunoSEQ plates. Here immunoSEQ multiplex PCR was the method, and the copy in TCRdb shows in-frame clones only, minus some. The data contain roughly 2,300,000 clones, around 93% of them singletons. The germline gives CDR1 SGHKS, CDR2 YYEKEE (reference sequence). V lost 4 bases and J 6 bases, leaving 22 bases between the germline ends. CDR3 length: 16 amino acids. As regards this clone: As yet, its antigen is unknown.

The chain employs TRBV5-5 and TRBJ1-1, with D maybe TRBD1 (5 bases). The source of this sequence is a man between 18 and 29 years old in good health. Some clones in this sample may be carry-over from other donors' samples. Sequenced: naive CD4+ T cells from PBMCs. Subset: CD45RA+ positively selected. The chain's CDR3 is CASSQRDWGRASEAFF. The CDR3 DNA sequence: TGTGCCAGCAGCCAAAGGGATTGGGGACGCGCCTCTGAAGCTTTCTTT.